Shown below are 5 T cell receptor beta chains from a single sample sequenced in a study of cytomegalovirus exposure and HLA in healthy donors. PCR primers comprised 60 Vbeta and 13 Jbeta primers. Clones were read by immunoSEQ multiplex PCR, and TCRdb kept only the in-frame ones, dropping some. This sample has tens of thousands of clones, with 60% to 85% found just once. Source material: PBMCs. The receptor set was obtained from a man aged 18 to 29 in good health and CMV-seropositive.

This clone has just a few counts. The DNA of the CDR3 is TGTGCCAGCAGCTTGGCCACGAACGGTGATGAAAAACTGTTTTTT. Encoded protein: CASSLATNGDEKLFF. J is TRBJ1-4 and V is TRBV5-4; no clear D. The V gene lost 0 bases and the J gene lost 6 bases, with 12 bases spanning the gap. Germline V gene lookup returns CDR1 SGHNT and CDR2 YYREEE (reference sequence). The CDR3 is 15 amino acids.

The chain carries TRBV9 and TRBJ2-7; the D gene is possibly TRBD2 (6 bases). V was trimmed by 5 bases and J by 0 bases, leaving 15 bases between them. The CDR3 spans 15 residues. The germline V gene encodes CDR1 SGDLS and CDR2 YYNGEE. CDR3 in amino acids: CASSPSGLSSYEQYF. CDR3 sequence (DNA): TGTGCCAGCAGTCCCAGCGGGTTGAGCTCCTACGAGCAGTACTTC.

A single count supports this clone. The rearrangement joins TRBV4-1 to TRBJ2-7; tentatively, D is TRBD1 (6 bases). Trimming stripped 0 bases from V and 5 bases from J, with 17 bases between. This CDR3 has 16 residues. Germline V gene data show CDR1 as MGHRA and CDR2 as YSYEKL. CDR3 amino acids: CASSQEGHQGTNEQYF. The CDR3 DNA is TGCGCCAGCAGCCAAGAGGGCCACCAGGGGACCAACGAGCAGTACTTC.

V usage is TRBV18 and J usage is TRBJ1-1, with D possibly matching TRBD1 (6 bases). There are 15 residues in the CDR3. Germline V gene data show CDR1 as KGHSH and CDR2 as LQKENI. The germline V and J ends were trimmed by 5 bases and 10 bases, with 23 bases remaining between them. CDR3 DNA: TGTGCCAGCTCATTATCACAATTCCGGGACACATCAGCTTTCTTT. Translating it yields CASSLSQFRDTSAFF.

The rearrangement joins TRBV7-2 to TRBJ1-2; 7 bases align to TRBD1. The CDR3 contains 16 residues. The germline gives CDR1 SGHTA, CDR2 FQGNSA. The V and J ends lost 5 bases and 3 bases, in that order; junction bases with no gene match: 12. CDR3 DNA sequence: TGTGCCAGCAGCCTAGTTGGAGGGGGCTGGGACTATGGCTACACCTTC. It encodes CASSLVGGGWDYGYTF.